This T cell receptor beta chain emerged from a study of cytomegalovirus exposure and HLA in healthy donors. Profiling relied on immunoSEQ multiplex PCR, and the TCRdb table lists in-frame clones only, not all of them. The sample holds fewer than 150,000 clones; 88% are singletons and the top ten take 6.5% to 8.5%. The source material was PBMCs. The source of this sequence is a woman aged 18 to 35 in good health and CMV-seropositive.

CDR3 nucleotides: TGTGCCTGGAACCCCGGGACTACGATCAATGAGCAGTTCTTC. Translating it yields CAWNPGTTINEQFF. The J gene is TRBJ2-1, the V gene TRBV30, with 7 bases aligning to TRBD2. Per the germline V gene, CDR1 is GTSNPN and CDR2 is SVGIG (reference sequence). The CDR3 consists of 14 residues. The J segment lost 6 bases and the V segment lost 4 bases, leaving 9 bases of the junction unmatched. The full variable domain, rest sourced from reference TRBV30 and TRBJ2-1, is SQTIHQWPATLVQPVGSPLSLECTVEGTSNPNLYWYRQAAGRGLQLLFYSVGIGQISSEVPQNLSASRPQDRQFILSSKKLLLSDSGFYLCAWNPGTTINEQFFGPGTRLTVL.